Sequencing of this T cell receptor beta chain was carried out in a study of T cell responses to AZD1222 COVID-19 vaccine. Germline V gene sequence: CDR1 SSHAT, CDR2 FNYEAQ (reference sequence). The CDR3 is 14 amino acids. The repertoire was sequenced with immunoSEQ multiplex PCR; TCRdb's copy has only in-frame clones and lacks some. This table has about 90,000 clones, about 93% appearing once. The sample holds one count of this clone. The target antigen is unknown. The junction does not match germline at one end; this may be a read error. Overall study results and limits: Only a handful of AZD1222 recipients tested seropositive at baseline.

The sequence was obtained from an adult in good health. Sequenced here: peripheral blood, sampled on day 0 of MenACWY control vaccination. The chain is built from TRBV7-7 and TRBJ2-5, with D tentatively TRBD2 (6 bases). In nucleotides, the CDR3 is TGTGCTAGCAGCTTAGGGACTTTTACAGAGACCCAGTACTTC. Translated, it gives CASSLGTFTETQYF.